The 9 T cell receptor beta chains below come from one sample, sequenced in a study of cytomegalovirus exposure and HLA in healthy donors. This PCR relied on a set of 60 Vbeta primers and 13 Jbeta primers. The protocol was immunoSEQ multiplex PCR, while the TCRdb copy is restricted to in-frame clones and leaves out a portion. The sample lists 99,000 or so clones; around 80% were seen once. Sequencing used PBMCs. The receptor source for this set is a man aged 35-49 years in good health and CMV-seropositive.

In its sample, this clone was seen a few times. The chain combines TRBV7-6 with TRBJ1-4; D is unclear. Trimming stripped 1 base from V and 6 bases from J, with 6 bases between. The germline gives CDR1 SGHVS, CDR2 FNYEAQ. The CDR3 spans 13 residues. The CDR3 bases are TGTGCCAGCAGCTTAGTGACTTATGAAAAACTGTTTTTT. Translating it yields CASSLVTYEKLFF.

This chain joins TRBV19 and TRBJ1-3, with TRBD1 matching 8 bases. The CDR3 loop spans 14 amino acids. V dropped 7 bases and J dropped 5; count of bases not matched to a gene: 7. Looked up from germline, CDR1 is LNHDA and CDR2 is SQIVND (reference sequence). In DNA form, the CDR3 reads TGTGCCAGTATCCCAGGGGGCGACAGAAACACCATATATTTT. It encodes CASIPGGDRNTIYF.

This clone was counted a few times. The genes are TRBV7-8 and TRBJ1-1, with D unclear. The V end lost 1 base, the J end lost 6 bases, and 9 bases lay between the germline ends. Germline CDR1 is SGHVS and CDR2 is FQNEAQ. The CDR3 consists of 13 residues. The CDR3 reads CASSLGGKPEAFF. The CDR3 nucleotides read TGTGCCAGCAGCTTAGGAGGGAAGCCTGAAGCTTTCTTT. Full variable domain (missing parts from reference TRBV7-8 and TRBJ1-1): GAGVSQSPRYKVAKRGQDVALRCDPISGHVSLFWYQQALGQGPEFLTYFQNEAQLDKSGLPSDRFFAERPEGSVSTLKIQRTQQEDSAVYLCASSLGGKPEAFFGQGTRLTVV.

This chain connects TRBV18 to TRBJ2-7; 7 nucleotides align to TRBD2. The CDR3 covers 15 residues. Germline-derived CDR1 and CDR2 are KGHSH and LQKENI. V shed 3 bases and J 4 bases; nucleotides not matched to a gene: 9. CDR3 sequence reads: CASSPPGLSLYEQYF. CDR3 nucleotide sequence: TGTGCCAGCTCACCTCCGGGACTAAGCTTATACGAGCAGTACTTC. The entire variable domain, with the rest obtained from reference TRBV18 and TRBJ2-7, is as follows: NAGVMQNPRHLVRRRGQEARLRCSPMKGHSHVYWYRQLPEEGLKFMVYLQKENIIDESGMPKERFSAEFPKEGPSILRIQQVVRGDSAAYFCASSPPGLSLYEQYFGPGTRLTVT.

The V call is TRBV7-2, the J call TRBJ1-1; D not certain. Germline values: CDR1 SGHTA, CDR2 FQGNSA. Trimming stripped 2 bases from V and 4 bases from J, with 5 bases between. This CDR3 is 12 amino acids long. The CDR3 region is CASSLLGTEAFF. CDR3 nucleotides: TGTGCCAGCAGCTTACTCGGCACTGAAGCTTTCTTT.

This clone has a single count. The chain combines TRBV5-4 with TRBJ2-5; 12 bases line up with TRBD2. The CDR3 extends over 16 amino acids. Germline lookup yields CDR1 SGHNT and CDR2 YYREEE (reference sequence). Trimming at V came to 4 bases and at J to 2 bases, leaving 6 bases not matched to a gene. CDR3 nucleotide sequence: TGTGCCAGCAGCCCCAGGACTAGCGGGGCTCAAGAGACCCAGTACTTC. Protein product: CASSPRTSGAQETQYF.

J is TRBJ1-4 and V is TRBV11-2; D is unresolved. V lost 5 bases, J lost 2 bases, and 12 bases lay in between. Germline assignment: CDR1 SGHAT and CDR2 FQNNGV. The CDR3 runs to 15 residues. The CDR3 bases are TGTGCCAGCAGCCCCCGGGCGGGCACTAATGAAAAACTGTTTTTT. Translating it yields CASSPRAGTNEKLFF.

The CDR3 is CASSLSGLELTQYF. The CDR3 DNA reads as TGTGCCAGCAGCTTGTCAGGTCTGGAATTGACCCAGTACTTC. V is TRBV5-8 and J is TRBJ2-5; D call uncertain. The CDR3 has 14 amino acids. V was pared by 1 base and J by 7 bases, with 14 bases between. CDR1 is SGHTS and CDR2 is YDEGEE in the germline V gene. Complete variable domain (other parts from reference TRBV5-8 and TRBJ2-5): EAGVTQSPTHLIKTRGQQATLRCSPISGHTSVYWYQQALGLGLQFLLWYDEGEERNRGNFPPRFSGRQFPNYSSELNVNALELEDSALYLCASSLSGLELTQYFGPGTRLLVL.

The chain couples TRBV7-2 to TRBJ2-5, with TRBD1 matching 8 bases. The CDR3 totals 16 residues. Germline V gene data show CDR1 as SGHTA and CDR2 as FQGNSA. V gave up 1 base and J gave up 2 bases; unmatched junction bases: 6. CDR3 coding DNA: TGTGCCAGCAGCTTAGGCCTGACAGGGGATCAAGAGACCCAGTACTTC. Translation: CASSLGLTGDQETQYF.